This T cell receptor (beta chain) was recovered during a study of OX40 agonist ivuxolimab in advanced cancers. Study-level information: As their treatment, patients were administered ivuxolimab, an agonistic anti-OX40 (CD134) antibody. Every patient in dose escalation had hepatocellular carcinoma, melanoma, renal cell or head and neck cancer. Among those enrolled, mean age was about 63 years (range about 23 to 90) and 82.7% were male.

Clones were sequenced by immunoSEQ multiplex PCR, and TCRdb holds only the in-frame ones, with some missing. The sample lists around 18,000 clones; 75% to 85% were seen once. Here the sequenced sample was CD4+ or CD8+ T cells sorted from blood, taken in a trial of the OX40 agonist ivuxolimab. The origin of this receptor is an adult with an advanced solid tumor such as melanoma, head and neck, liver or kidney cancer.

The CDR3, as DNA: TGTGCCAGTAGACTAGCGGGGGAGACCCAGTACTTC. It is translated as CASRLAGETQYF. The chain recombines TRBV19 with TRBJ2-5; 10 nucleotides agree with TRBD2. V was pared by 6 bases and J by 5 bases, with 0 bases of the junction left unmatched. The CDR3 length is 12 residues. The germline gives CDR1 LNHDA, CDR2 SQIVND (reference sequence). The entire variable domain, with the rest obtained from reference TRBV19 and TRBJ2-5, is as follows: DGGITQSPKYLFRKEGQNVTLSCEQNLNHDAMYWYRQDPGQGLRLIYYSQIVNDFQKGDIAEGYSVSREKKESFPLTVTSAQKNPTAFYLCASRLAGETQYFGPGTRLLVL.